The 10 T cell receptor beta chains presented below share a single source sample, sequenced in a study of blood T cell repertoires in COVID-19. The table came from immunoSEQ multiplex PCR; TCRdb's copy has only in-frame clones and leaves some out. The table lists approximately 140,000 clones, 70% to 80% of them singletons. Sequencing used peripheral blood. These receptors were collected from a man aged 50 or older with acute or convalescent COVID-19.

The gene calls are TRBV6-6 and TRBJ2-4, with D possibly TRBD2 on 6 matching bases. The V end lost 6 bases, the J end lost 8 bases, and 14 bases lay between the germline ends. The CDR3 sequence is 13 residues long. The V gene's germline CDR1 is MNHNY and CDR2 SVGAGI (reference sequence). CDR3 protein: CASRGDGGYIQYF. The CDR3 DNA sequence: TGTGCCAGCAGGGGGGACGGGGGTTACATTCAGTACTTC.

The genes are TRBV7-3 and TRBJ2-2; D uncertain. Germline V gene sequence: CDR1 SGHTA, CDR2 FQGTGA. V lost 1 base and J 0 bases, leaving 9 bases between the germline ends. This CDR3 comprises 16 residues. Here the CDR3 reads CASSLNSPANTGELFF. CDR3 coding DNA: TGTGCCAGCAGCTTAAACAGCCCCGCGAACACCGGGGAGCTGTTTTTT.

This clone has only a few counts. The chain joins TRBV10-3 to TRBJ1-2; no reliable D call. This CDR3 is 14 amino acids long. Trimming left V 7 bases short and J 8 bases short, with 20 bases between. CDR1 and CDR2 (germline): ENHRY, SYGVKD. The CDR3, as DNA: TGTGCCATCACCGTCGACGAGAAGTCAGGAGGCTACACCTTC. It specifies CAITVDEKSGGYTF.

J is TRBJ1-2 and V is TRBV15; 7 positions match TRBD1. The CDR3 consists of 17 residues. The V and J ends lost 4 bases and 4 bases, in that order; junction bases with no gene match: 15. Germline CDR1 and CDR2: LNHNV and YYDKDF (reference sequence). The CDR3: CATSTDREVGQGYGYTF. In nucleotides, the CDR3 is TGTGCCACCAGCACCGACAGGGAAGTGGGGCAAGGCTATGGCTACACCTTC.

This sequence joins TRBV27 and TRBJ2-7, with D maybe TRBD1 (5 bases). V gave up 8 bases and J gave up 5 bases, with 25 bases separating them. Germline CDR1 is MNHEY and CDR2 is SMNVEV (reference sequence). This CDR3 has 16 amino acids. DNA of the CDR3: TGTGCCAGCGGCCGGAGAAGGGGCGTACCATCCCACGAGCAGTACTTC. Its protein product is CASGRRRGVPSHEQYF.

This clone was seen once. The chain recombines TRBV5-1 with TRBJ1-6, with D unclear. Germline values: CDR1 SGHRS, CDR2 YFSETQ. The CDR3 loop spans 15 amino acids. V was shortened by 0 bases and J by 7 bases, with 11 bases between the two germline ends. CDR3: CASSLVSQANSPLHF. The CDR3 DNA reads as TGCGCCAGCAGCTTGGTTTCGCAGGCAAATTCACCCCTCCACTTT.

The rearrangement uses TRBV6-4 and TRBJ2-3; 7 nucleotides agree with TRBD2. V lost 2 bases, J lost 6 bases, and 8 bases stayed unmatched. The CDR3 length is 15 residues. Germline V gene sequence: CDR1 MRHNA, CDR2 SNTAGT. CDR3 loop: CASSDGMGGGDTQYF. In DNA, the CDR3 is TGTGCCAGCAGTGACGGAATGGGGGGAGGGGATACGCAGTATTTT.

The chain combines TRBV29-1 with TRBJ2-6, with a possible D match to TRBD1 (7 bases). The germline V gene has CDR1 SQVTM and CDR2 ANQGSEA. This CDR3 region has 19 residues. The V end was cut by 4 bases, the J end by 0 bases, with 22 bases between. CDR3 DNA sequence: TGCAGCGTTGTGTCCCGGGGAGGACAGGCAGCCTCTGGGGCCAACGTCCTGACTTTC. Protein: CSVVSRGGQAASGANVLTF.

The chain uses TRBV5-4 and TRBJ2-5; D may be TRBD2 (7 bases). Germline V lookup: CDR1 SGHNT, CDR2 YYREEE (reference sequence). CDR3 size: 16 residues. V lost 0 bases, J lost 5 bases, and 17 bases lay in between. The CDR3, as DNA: TGTGCCAGCAGCTTGGGGCGAGGTGGGGGGGCGGAGACCCAGTACTTC. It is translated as CASSLGRGGGAETQYF.

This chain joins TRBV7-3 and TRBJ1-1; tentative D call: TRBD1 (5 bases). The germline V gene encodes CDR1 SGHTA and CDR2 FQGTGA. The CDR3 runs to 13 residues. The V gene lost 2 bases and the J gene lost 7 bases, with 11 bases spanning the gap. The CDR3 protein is CASSLQGYGEAFF. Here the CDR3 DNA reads TGTGCCAGCAGCTTACAGGGATATGGTGAAGCTTTCTTT.